The sequence of this T cell receptor beta chain was determined in a study of blood T cell repertoires in COVID-19. In the study overall: Samples of COVID-19 (acute and convalescent) were obtained from the United States, Italy and Spain. From T cells, B-cell-depleted T cells, or PBMCs came the material, which was cDNA or gDNA.

Germline V gene lookup returns CDR1 DFQATT and CDR2 SNEGSKA (reference sequence). This CDR3 is built from 11 residues. In the original workflow: Reference gene primer amplification in the assay estimated nucleated cell counts. Generated by immunoSEQ multiplex PCR, the TCRdb table keeps only in-frame clones and is missing some. V and J calls and clone size are as listed in that table; D and trimming were resolved from the DNA. This table holds around 470,000 clones, 89% found once. Seattle patients were enrolled during active infection and followed longitudinally. The chain employs TRBV20-1 and TRBJ2-7, with 9 bases lining up with TRBD1. This clonotype was obtained from a man aged 18 to 35 with COVID-19, enrolled during active disease. Sequencing input: peripheral blood. Here the CDR3 DNA reads TGCTCGGGACAGGGAGGTAGAGAACAGTACTTC. Its protein product is CSGQGGREQYF.